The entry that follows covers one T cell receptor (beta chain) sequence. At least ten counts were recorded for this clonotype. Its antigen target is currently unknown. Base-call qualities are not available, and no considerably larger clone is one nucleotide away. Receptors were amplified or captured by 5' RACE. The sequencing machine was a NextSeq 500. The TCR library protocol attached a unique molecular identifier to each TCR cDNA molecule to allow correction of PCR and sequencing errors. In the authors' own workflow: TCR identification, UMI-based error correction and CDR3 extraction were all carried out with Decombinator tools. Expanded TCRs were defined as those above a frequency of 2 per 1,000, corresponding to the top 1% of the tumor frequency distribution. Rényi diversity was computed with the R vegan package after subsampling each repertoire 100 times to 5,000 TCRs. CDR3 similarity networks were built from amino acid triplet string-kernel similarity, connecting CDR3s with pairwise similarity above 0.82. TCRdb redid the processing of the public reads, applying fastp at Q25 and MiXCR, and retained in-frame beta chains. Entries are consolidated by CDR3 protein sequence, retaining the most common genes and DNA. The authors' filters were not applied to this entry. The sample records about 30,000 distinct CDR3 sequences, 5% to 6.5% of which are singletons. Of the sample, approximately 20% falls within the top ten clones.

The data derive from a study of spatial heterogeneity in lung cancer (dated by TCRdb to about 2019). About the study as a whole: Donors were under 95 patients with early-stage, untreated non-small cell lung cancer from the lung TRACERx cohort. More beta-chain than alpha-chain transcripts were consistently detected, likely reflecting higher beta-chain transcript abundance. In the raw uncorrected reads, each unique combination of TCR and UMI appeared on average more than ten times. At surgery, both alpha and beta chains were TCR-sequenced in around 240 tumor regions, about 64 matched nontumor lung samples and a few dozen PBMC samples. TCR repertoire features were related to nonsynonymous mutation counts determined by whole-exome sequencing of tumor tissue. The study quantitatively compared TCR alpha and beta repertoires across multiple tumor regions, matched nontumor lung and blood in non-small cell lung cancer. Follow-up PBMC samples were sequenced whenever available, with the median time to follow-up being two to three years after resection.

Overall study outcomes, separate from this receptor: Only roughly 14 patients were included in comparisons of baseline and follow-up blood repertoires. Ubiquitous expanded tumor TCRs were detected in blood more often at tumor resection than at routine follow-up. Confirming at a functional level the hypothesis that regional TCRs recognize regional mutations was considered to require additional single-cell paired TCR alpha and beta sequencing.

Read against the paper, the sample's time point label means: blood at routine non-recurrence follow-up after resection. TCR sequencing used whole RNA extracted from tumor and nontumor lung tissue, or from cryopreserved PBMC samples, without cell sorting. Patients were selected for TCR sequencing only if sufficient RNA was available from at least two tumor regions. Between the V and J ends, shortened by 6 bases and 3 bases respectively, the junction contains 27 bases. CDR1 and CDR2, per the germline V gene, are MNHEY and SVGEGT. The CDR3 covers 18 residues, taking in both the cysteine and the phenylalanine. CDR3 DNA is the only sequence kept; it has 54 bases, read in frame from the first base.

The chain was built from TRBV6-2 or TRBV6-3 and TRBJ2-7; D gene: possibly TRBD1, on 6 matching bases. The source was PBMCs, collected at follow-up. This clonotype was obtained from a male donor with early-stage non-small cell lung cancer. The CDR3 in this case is CASSPSHFQGQDFYEQYF. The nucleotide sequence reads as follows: TGTGCCAGCAGCCCTTCCCACTTCCAGGGGCAGGACTTCTACGAGCAGTACTTC.